A single sample is the source of the 17 T cell receptor beta chains below, sequenced in a study of shared T cell receptors in the human thymus. Using immunoSEQ multiplex PCR, the repertoire was profiled, and TCRdb retains in-frame clones only, with some absent. There are 600,000 or so clones in the sample; around 87% occur only once, and 0.0094% lies in the top ten. These data were also filed under a second study, of human thymus T cells.

Input material: thymocytes. These TCRs come from a boy under two years old with a congenital heart defect.

Comment on this clone: The junction does not match germline at one end; this may be a read error. The chain joins TRBV28 to TRBJ1-1, with 9 bases matching TRBD1. This CDR3 region has 13 residues. Germline CDR1 MDHEN, CDR2 SYDVKM. CDR3 coding DNA: TGTGCCGGGGGACAGGGACGGAACGCTGAAGCTTTCTTT. It is translated as CAGGQGRNAEAFF.

The chain joins TRBV5-1 to TRBJ1-1, with D possibly TRBD1 on 6 matching bases. Germline V gives CDR1 SGHRS, CDR2 YFSETQ. This CDR3 contains 18 residues. The ends were cut back, 2 bases at V and 1 base at J, with 21 bases in the middle. The CDR3 DNA reads as TGCGCCAGCAGCTTACTACATCGGGACAATGTTAGGAACACTGAAGCTTTCTTT. This codes for CASSLLHRDNVRNTEAFF.

This chain connects TRBV7-2 to TRBJ1-5; D ambiguous. This CDR3 is built from 15 residues. CDR1 is SGHTA, CDR2 FQGNSA, per germline. V was shortened by 5 bases and J by 1 base, with 12 bases between the two germline ends. CDR3 nucleotides: TGTGCCAGCAGCCCAAGCCCCGAGAGCAATCAGCCCCAGCATTTT. This encodes CASSPSPESNQPQHF.

The chain couples TRBV11-1 to TRBJ1-1; weak D call: TRBD1 (5 bases). Trimming took 5 bases from V and 1 from J, leaving 17 bases between them. From germline, CDR1 is SGHAT and CDR2 FQDESV (reference sequence). This CDR3 comprises 16 residues. CDR3 region: CASSHIKSGKNTEAFF. CDR3 nucleotide sequence: TGTGCCAGCAGCCACATCAAGTCAGGGAAGAACACTGAAGCTTTCTTT.

CDR3 loop: CASSQDLPPKGDTETQYF. CDR3 nucleotides: TGCGCCAGCAGCCAAGATCTTCCCCCCAAGGGGGATACGGAGACCCAGTACTTC. The rearrangement links TRBV4-3 to TRBJ2-5; possibly TRBD1 for D (6 bases). The CDR3 consists of 18 residues. The V end lost 0 bases, the J end lost 5 bases, and 22 bases lay between the germline ends. CDR1 is LGHNA, CDR2 YSLEER, per germline.

Remarks on this clone: This CDR3 is also generated by other DNA sequences in the sample. V and J are TRBV2 and TRBJ1-6, with TRBD1 matching 8 bases. J gave up 0 bases and V 1 base, and 14 bases lay outside the gene matches. The length of the CDR3 is 21 residues. Germline V gives CDR1 SNHLY, CDR2 FYNNEI. CDR3 coding DNA: TGTGCCAGCAGTGAAGAGGCGGAGTACCGGGGGACAGGCTCCTATAATTCACCCCTCCACTTT. It translates to CASSEEAEYRGTGSYNSPLHF.

The rearrangement joins TRBV30 to TRBJ1-5, with D possibly TRBD1 on 6 matching bases. Germline V gene sequence: CDR1 GTSNPN, CDR2 SVGIG (reference sequence). This CDR3 has 15 amino acids. V lost 4 bases and J lost 15, with 28 bases in between. In DNA form, the CDR3 reads TGTGCCTGGACACCCTCCGGGACAACATCAGCAATACCGCATTTT. It encodes CAWTPSGTTSAIPHF.

The chain carries TRBV11-2 and TRBJ2-7, with TRBD2 matching over 7 bases. Germline-derived CDR1 and CDR2 are SGHAT and FQNNGV. J was trimmed by 0 bases and V by 5 bases; bases with no gene match: 7. The CDR3 is 15 residues long. CDR3 in DNA: TGTGCCAGCAGCGTCCTAGCGGCCCTCTCCTACGAGCAGTACTTC. Translation: CASSVLAALSYEQYF.

V and J are TRBV9 and TRBJ2-7; 8 nucleotides match TRBD2. Germline V gene data show CDR1 as SGDLS and CDR2 as YYNGEE. CDR3 size: 14 residues. Trimming took 0 bases from V and 5 from J; bases not matched to a gene: 4. CDR3 coding DNA: TGTGCCAGCAGCGTAGGTGGGACTAGTCACGAGCAGTACTTC. Encoded protein: CASSVGGTSHEQYF.

The V and J genes are TRBV6-5 and TRBJ2-5, with D possibly being TRBD2 (7 bases). This CDR3 contains 16 residues. Trimming took 0 bases from V and 4 from J, leaving 15 bases between them. CDR1 is MNHEY and CDR2 is SVGAGI in the germline V gene. The CDR3 reads CASSYSRGGIGETQYF. The DNA of the CDR3 is TGTGCCAGCAGTTACTCGAGGGGGGGCATTGGAGAGACCCAGTACTTC.

The CDR3 coding sequence is TGTGCCAGCTCCCCCGGGCAGGGGTACCACGAGCAGTACTTC. Translated, it gives CASSPGQGYHEQYF. V usage is TRBV28 and J usage is TRBJ2-7, with a possible D match to TRBD1 (6 bases). The CDR3 is 14 amino acids. Trimming shortened V by 8 bases and J by 5 bases, and 19 bases separated the two germline ends. CDR1 MDHEN and CDR2 SYDVKM come from the germline V gene.

The CDR3 region is CASSVLMEGRIDEQFF. CDR3 bases: TGTGCCAGCAGCGTTCTCATGGAGGGCCGGATCGATGAGCAGTTCTTC. V and J are TRBV9 and TRBJ2-1, with D perhaps TRBD2 (6 bases). The germline V gene has CDR1 SGDLS and CDR2 YYNGEE. The CDR3 runs to 16 residues. The V and J ends lost 2 bases and 8 bases respectively, with 20 bases between them.

The chain carries TRBV11-2 and TRBJ1-5; D gene uncertain. CDR1 is SGHAT and CDR2 is FQNNGV in the germline V gene. V was pared by 4 bases and J by 0 bases, with 13 bases between. This CDR3 region has 16 residues. The CDR3 coding sequence is TGTGCCAGCAGCTCTCAGACGACTAATAGCAATCAGCCCCAGCATTTT. Translation: CASSSQTTNSNQPQHF.

The rearrangement uses TRBV28 and TRBJ1-2, with 7 bases lining up with TRBD1. Germline V CDR1 and CDR2: MDHEN, SYDVKM. Losses at the gene ends were 5 bases for V and 4 bases for J; bases not matched to a gene: 13. The CDR3 runs 16 residues. CDR3 residues: CASSPAPGQVFYGYTF. As DNA, the CDR3 is TGTGCCAGCAGTCCCGCCCCCGGACAGGTCTTCTATGGCTACACCTTC.

This chain connects TRBV9 to TRBJ2-1; 9 nucleotides line up with TRBD1. The V gene's germline CDR1 is SGDLS and CDR2 YYNGEE. CDR3 length: 14 residues. With 3 bases clipped from V and 4 bases from J, the junction kept 2 bases outside the gene matches. This chain's CDR3 is CASSAGTGYNEQFF. The DNA for the CDR3 is TGTGCCAGCAGCGCGGGGACAGGGTACAATGAGCAGTTCTTC.

CDR3 residues: CASSKRQGKLTDTQYF. DNA of the CDR3: TGCGCCAGCAGCAAAAGACAGGGCAAGTTGACAGATACGCAGTATTTT. The chain uses TRBV5-1 and TRBJ2-3; TRBD1 agrees at 7 bases. CDR3 length: 16 amino acids. Germline-derived CDR1 and CDR2 are SGHRS and YFSETQ. Trimming removed 4 bases from V and 3 bases from J; junction bases left unmatched: 11.

The chain links TRBV14 to TRBJ2-1; D not certain. This CDR3 spans 16 amino acids. The germline V gene encodes CDR1 SGHDN and CDR2 FVKESK. Trimming shortened V by 1 base and J by 2 bases, and 12 bases separated the two germline ends. CDR3 nucleotides: TGTGCCAGCAGCCAAGGGGTACGAGGAACCTACAATGAGCAGTTCTTC. It translates to CASSQGVRGTYNEQFF.